This TCR beta chain is from a study of shared clonotypes between healthy human individuals (dated by TCRdb to 2019 to 2021). A note on the overall study: Three men and a couple of women, aged 18 to 49 years, made up the cohort. Per donor, three plates each were used for CD4 naive and CD4 memory, two for CD8 naive, and one for CD8 memory. Blood TCR repertoires of about 5 healthy adults were deeply sequenced to estimate repertoire size and the extent of clonotype sharing between individuals. To increase sequencing depth and limit assay-specific biases, TCR repertoire library preparation and sequencing were carried out by different laboratories using diverse techniques. Per donor, leukapheresis produced somewhere between about 0.8 and 9.5 billion PBMCs. Here is what the overall study found, with its caveats: Sampling was restricted to blood, and TCR repertoires in tissues likely differ from the TCR repertoires found in blood. Based on pairwise subsampling, the degree of clonotype sharing among donors was expected to be affected by sequencing depth. The small number of donors limited the genetic and exposure-history diversity represented. Rarefaction of sorted-subset datasets indicated incomplete sequencing despite the large sequencing depth. Across four donors, 5% to 6% of naive CD4, around 3.5% of naive CD8, roughly 2.2% of memory CD4, and over 0.35% of memory CD8 clonotypes were shared. Naive subsets generally had larger estimated clonotype richness than memory subsets did. Compared with non-shared clonotypes, clonotypes shared by all four sorted-subset donors had higher generation probabilities.

In its sample, this clone was seen once. The clone's antigen remains unknown. No much larger clone exists at a distance of one base, and base qualities are not known. The same CDR3 can be traced to other DNA sequences in this sample. Using the deep immunoSEQ assay, multiplex PCR amplified TCR CDR3 regions from genomic DNA. Genomic DNA extracted from each cell subset was distributed evenly over all wells of several immunoSEQ 96-well plates, and each plate served as one replicate. For sorted subsets, roughly 0.2 ug genomic DNA, equal to some 28,000 T cell genomes, was loaded into each replicate PCR. Purified libraries were quantified with a Qubit 3.0 fluorometer, sized on a Bioanalyzer 2100, and re-quantified with the KAPA Library Quantification kit. Each immunoSEQ 96-well plate was sequenced on its own single-read 150-cycle Illumina NextSeq 550 flow cell. The authors' pipeline ran thus. Because the immunoSEQ output included only junctional sequences and no quality scores, the filtering could not be the same as the filtering used for full-length reads. Sequences were annotated with PyIR, a Python wrapper for IgBLAST v1.9, using IMGT germline references to assign V/J genes and CDR3. Reads with weak V/J assignments (E-value above 1e-6), missing CDR3, stop codons, out-of-frame junctions, or ambiguous translated residues were removed. A V3J clonotype was defined by an identical inferred V gene, J gene, and CDR3 amino acid sequence. Percentage overlap between repertoires was calculated by dividing the number of shared unique clonotypes by the size of the smaller repertoire. Repertoire richness was assessed with RTK rarefaction, the Chao1 estimator, and Recon v2.1 estimates of unobserved clonotypes. For all TCRbeta clonotypes obtained by the gDNA method from several donors, generation probabilities were computed with OLGA. TCRdb stores this immuneACCESS table with in-frame sequences only. Part of the clones is absent; in the studies checked, under half of the shortfall reflects unresolved V genes, and no reason is known for the rest. V, J and clone size derive from that table, while D and trimming were established from the DNA sequence. The sample has 2 million or so clones on record, 90% to 95% of them singletons. Jointly, the top ten make up more than 0.1% of the sample.

The germline V gene provides CDR1 SGHDT and CDR2 YYEEEE. V loses 3 bases at its end and J loses 10 bases; junction bases beyond the gene matches: 6. Including the terminal cysteine and phenylalanine, the CDR3 comprises 14 residues. The sequence is cut down to CDR3 DNA, 42 bases in frame from base 1. The donors were healthy, HIV-negative adults with no recently reported acute infections or vaccinations. Only Caucasian adults living in Nashville, Tennessee, USA were represented among the donors. Magnetic negative selection was used to enrich CD4+ T cells, after which naive cells were positively selected on CD45RA and the negative fraction became the memory subset. Blood was collected by leukapheresis, and PBMCs were isolated by Ficoll-Histopaque density gradient centrifugation and then cryopreserved in liquid nitrogen vapor phase. Analytical flow cytometry was used to check the purity and quantity of every magnetically sorted T cell population. From each sorted fraction, genomic DNA was isolated and quantified by UV absorbance on a Nanodrop 2000c.

The rearrangement joined TRBV5-6 to TRBJ1-6, with TRBD1 identical over 8 junction bases. This clonotype originated in a man between 18 and 29 years old in good health. Sequences were obtained from naive CD4+ T cells sorted from blood. The cell subset or site tag for this specimen amounts to: CD45RA+ positively selected. The nucleotides are TGTGCCAGCAGCTCCGGACAGGGTGGATCACCCCTCCACTTT. This yields the protein CASSSGQGGSPLHF.